This TCR beta chain was sequenced for a study of beta chain features in type 1 diabetes. Comment on this clone: Its matching antigen is unknown.

Purity exceeded 95% in all sorted populations. Germline values: CDR1 SGDLS, CDR2 YYNGEE. Trimming at V came to 4 bases and at J to 2 bases, leaving 4 bases not matched to a gene. This CDR3 is 15 amino acids long. Isolated RNA was reverse transcribed in full, so expressed TCRB transcripts were sequenced. Naive, central memory and regulatory T cell samples came to a mean of around 3.3 million reads. This table comes from immunoSEQ multiplex PCR, and its TCRdb copy is limited to in-frame clones, with some not included. The repertoire holds a few hundred thousand clones, approximately 15% seen once, with roughly 0.019% in the top ten. Study-wide findings and caveats: Across all four CD4+ subsets, people with type 1 diabetes showed modestly shorter TCRB CDR3s. Naive, central memory and regulatory TCRB repertoires appeared more similar among patients than healthy donors. HLA influence on TCRB rearrangement stayed unresolved here.

The V call is TRBV9, the J call TRBJ2-2; 8 bases map to TRBD2. The source is a man aged 25 to 40 with type 1 diabetes. Sequencing was carried out using naive CD4+ T cells from blood. The CDR3 loop reads CASSTGLANTGELFF. CDR3 in DNA: TGTGCCAGCAGCACCGGACTAGCAAACACCGGGGAGCTGTTTTTT. The whole variable domain, remainder taken from reference TRBV9 and TRBJ2-2, is DSGVTQTPKHLITATGQRVTLRCSPRSGDLSVYWYQQSLDQGLQFLIQYYNGEERAKGNILERFSAQQFPDLHSELNLSSLELGDSALYFCASSTGLANTGELFFGEGSRLTVL.